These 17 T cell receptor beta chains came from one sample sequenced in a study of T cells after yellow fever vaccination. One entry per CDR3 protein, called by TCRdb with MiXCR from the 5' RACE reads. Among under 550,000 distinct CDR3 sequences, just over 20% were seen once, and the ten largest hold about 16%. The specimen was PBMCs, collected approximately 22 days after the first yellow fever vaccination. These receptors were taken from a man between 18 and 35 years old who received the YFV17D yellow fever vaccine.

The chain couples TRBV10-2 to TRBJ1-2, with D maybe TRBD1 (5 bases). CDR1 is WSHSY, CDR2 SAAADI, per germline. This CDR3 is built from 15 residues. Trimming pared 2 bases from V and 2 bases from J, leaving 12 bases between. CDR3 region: CASSENAGGNYGYTF. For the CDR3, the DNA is TGCGCCAGCAGTGAGAACGCCGGGGGAAACTATGGCTACACCTTC.

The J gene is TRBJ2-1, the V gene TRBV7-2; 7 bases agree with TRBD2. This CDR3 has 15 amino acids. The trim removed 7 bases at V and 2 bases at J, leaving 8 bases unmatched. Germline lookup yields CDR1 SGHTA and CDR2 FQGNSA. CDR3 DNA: TGTGCCAGCAAACTAGTCGGGGGGACCTACAATGAGCAGTTCTTC. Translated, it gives CASKLVGGTYNEQFF. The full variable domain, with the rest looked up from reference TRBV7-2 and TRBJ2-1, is GAGVSQSPSNKVTEKGKDVELRCDPISGHTALYWYRQSLGQGLEFLIYFQGNSAPDKSGLPSDRFSAERTGGSVSTLTIQRTQQEDSAVYLCASKLVGGTYNEQFFGPGTRLTVL.

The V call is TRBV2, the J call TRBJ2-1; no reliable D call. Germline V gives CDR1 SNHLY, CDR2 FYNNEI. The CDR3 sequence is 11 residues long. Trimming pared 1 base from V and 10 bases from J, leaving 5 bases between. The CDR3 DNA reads TGTGCCAGCAGTGAAGTCGGGGAGCAGTTCTTC. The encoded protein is CASSEVGEQFF.

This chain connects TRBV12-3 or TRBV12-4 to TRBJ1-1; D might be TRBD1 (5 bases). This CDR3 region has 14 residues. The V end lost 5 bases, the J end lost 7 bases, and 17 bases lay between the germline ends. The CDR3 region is CASSTTGAWGEAFF. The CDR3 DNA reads TGTGCCAGCAGTACCACCGGGGCTTGGGGTGAAGCTTTCTTT.

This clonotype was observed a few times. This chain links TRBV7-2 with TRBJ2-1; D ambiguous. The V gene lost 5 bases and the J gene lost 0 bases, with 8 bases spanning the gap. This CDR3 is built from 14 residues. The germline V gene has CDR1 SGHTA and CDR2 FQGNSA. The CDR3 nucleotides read TGTGCCAGCAGCGTCCCAAACTCCTACAATGAGCAGTTCTTC. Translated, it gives CASSVPNSYNEQFF.

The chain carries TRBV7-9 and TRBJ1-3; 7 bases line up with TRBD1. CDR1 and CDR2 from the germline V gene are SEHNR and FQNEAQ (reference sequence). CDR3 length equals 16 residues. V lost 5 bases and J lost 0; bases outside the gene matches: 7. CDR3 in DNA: TGTGCCAGCAGCAGCTCGACAGGGAGCTCTGGAAACACCATATATTTT. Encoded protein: CASSSSTGSSGNTIYF.

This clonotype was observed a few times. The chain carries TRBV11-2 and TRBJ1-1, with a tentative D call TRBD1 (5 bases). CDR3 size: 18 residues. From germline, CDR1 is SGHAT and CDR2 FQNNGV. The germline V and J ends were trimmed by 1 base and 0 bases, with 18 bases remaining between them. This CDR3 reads CASSLGIWGSGMNTEAFF. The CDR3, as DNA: TGTGCCAGCAGCTTAGGTATTTGGGGGAGCGGAATGAACACTGAAGCTTTCTTT.

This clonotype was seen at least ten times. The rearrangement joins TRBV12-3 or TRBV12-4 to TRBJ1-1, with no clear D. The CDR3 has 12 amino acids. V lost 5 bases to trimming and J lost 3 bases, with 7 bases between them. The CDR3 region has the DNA TGTGCCAGCAGTCCTCGGCACACTGAAGCTTTCTTT. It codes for CASSPRHTEAFF.

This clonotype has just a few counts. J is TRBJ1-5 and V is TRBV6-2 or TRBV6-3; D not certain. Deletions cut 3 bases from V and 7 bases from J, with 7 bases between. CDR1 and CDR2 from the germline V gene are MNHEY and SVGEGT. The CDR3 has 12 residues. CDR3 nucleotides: TGTGCCAGCAGTTATTCCCCCCAGCCCCAGCATTTT. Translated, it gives CASSYSPQPQHF.

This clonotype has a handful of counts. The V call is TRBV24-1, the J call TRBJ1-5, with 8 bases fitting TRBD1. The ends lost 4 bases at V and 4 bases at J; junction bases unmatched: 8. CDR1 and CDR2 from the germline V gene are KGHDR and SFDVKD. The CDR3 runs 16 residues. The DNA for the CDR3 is TGTGCCACCAGTGACCCTAGGACAGGGATAAATCAGCCCCAGCATTTT. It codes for CATSDPRTGINQPQHF.

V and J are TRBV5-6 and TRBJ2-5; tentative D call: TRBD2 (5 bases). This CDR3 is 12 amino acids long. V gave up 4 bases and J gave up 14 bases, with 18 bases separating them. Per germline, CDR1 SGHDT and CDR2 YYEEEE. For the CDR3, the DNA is TGTGCCAGCAGCCTATACCGGGGTCCCCTTTACTTC. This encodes CASSLYRGPLYF.

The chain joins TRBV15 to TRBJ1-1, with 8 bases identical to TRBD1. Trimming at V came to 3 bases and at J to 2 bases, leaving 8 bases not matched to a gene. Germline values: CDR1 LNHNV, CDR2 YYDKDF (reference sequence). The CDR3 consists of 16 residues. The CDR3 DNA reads TGTGCCACCAGCAGGGTAGGGACAGGACCTAACACTGAAGCTTTCTTT. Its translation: CATSRVGTGPNTEAFF.

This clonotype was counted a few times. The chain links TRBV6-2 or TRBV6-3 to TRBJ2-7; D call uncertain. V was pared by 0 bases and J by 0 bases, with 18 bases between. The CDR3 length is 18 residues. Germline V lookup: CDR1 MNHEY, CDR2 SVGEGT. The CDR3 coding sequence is TGTGCCAGCAGTTACTCGCCGGGTTGGCACCTATCCTCCTACGAGCAGTACTTC. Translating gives CASSYSPGWHLSSYEQYF.

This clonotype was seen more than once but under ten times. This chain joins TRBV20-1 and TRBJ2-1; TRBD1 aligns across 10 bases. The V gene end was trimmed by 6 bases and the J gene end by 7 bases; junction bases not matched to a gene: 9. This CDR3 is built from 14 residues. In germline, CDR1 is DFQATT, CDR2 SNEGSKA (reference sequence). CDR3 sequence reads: CSATTGGSWNEQFF. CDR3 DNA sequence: TGCAGTGCAACGACAGGGGGCTCATGGAATGAGCAGTTCTTC.

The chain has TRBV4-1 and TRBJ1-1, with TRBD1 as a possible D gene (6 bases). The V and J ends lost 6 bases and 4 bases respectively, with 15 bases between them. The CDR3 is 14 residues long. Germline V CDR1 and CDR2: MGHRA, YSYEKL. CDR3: CASRQGLGVTEAFF. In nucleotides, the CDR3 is TGCGCCAGCAGACAGGGCTTGGGCGTCACTGAAGCTTTCTTT.

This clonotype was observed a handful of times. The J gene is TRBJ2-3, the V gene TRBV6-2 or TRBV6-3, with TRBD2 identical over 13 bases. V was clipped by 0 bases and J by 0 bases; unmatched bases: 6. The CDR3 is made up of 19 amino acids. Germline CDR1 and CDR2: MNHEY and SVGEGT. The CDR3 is CASSYSSGTSGESTDTQYF. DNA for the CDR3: TGTGCCAGCAGTTACTCCAGCGGGACTAGCGGGGAGAGCACAGATACGCAGTATTTT.

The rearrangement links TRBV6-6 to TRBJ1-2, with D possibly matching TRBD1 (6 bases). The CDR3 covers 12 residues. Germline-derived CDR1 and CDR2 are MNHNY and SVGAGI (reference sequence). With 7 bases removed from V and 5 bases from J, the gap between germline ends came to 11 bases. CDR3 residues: CASKRTDYGYTF. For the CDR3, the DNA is TGTGCCAGCAAAAGGACAGATTATGGCTACACCTTC.